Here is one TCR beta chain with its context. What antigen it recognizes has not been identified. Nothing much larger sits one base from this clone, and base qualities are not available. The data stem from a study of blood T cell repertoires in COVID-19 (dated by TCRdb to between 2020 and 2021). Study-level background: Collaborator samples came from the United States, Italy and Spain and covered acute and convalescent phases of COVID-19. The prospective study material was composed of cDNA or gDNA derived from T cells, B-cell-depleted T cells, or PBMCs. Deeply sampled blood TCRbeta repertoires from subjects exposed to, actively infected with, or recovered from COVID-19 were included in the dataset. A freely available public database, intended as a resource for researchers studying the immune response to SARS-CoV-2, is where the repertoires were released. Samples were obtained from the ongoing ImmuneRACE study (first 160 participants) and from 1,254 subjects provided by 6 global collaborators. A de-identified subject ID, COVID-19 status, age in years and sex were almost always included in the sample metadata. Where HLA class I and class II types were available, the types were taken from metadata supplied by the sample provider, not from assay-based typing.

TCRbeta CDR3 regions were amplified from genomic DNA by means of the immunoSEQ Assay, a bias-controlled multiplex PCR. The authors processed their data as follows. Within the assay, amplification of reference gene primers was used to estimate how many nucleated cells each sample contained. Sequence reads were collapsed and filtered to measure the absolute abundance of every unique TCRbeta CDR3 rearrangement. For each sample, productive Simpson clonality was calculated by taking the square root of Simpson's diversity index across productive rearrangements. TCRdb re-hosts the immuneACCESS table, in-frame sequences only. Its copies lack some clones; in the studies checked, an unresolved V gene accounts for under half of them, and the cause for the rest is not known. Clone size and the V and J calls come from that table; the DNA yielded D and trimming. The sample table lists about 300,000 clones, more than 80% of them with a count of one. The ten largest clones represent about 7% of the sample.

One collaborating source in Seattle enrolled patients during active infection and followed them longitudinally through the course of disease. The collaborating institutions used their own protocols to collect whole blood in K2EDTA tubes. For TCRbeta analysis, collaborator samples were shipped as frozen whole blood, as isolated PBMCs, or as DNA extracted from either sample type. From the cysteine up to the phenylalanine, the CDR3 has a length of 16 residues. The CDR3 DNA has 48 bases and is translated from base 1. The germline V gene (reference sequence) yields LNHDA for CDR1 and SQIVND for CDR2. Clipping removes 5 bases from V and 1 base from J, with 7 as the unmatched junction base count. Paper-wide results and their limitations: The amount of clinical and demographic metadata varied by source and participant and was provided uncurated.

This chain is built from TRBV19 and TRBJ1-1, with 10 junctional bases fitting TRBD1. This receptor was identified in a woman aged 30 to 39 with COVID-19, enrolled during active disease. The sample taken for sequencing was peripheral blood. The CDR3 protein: CASSLATGGSNTEAFF. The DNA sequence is TGTGCCAGTAGTCTGGCGACAGGGGGCTCGAACACTGAAGCTTTCTTT.